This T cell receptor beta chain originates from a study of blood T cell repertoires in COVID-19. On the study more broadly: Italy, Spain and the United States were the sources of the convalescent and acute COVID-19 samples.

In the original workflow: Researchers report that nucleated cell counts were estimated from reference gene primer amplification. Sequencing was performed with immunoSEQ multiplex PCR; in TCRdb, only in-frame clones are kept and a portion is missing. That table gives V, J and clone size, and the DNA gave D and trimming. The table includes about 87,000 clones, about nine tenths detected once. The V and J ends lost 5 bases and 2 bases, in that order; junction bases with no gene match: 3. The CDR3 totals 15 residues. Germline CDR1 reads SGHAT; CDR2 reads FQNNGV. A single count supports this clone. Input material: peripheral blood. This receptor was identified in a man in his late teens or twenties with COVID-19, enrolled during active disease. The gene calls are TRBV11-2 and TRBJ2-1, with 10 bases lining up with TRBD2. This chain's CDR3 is CASSLGTSAYNEQFF. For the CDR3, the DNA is TGTGCCAGCAGCCTCGGGACTAGCGCCTACAATGAGCAGTTCTTC.